This T cell receptor beta chain derives from a study of Graves' ophthalmopathy and Graves' hyperthyroidism. Study-wide results and limits: Most thyroid-expanded clonotypes exceeding 0.001 frequency were also found in blood.

Exclusion criteria comprised other autoimmune diseases, uncontrolled infections, pregnancy or lactation in patients. There are 17 residues in the CDR3. CDR1 and CDR2 (germline): MNHEY, SVGAGI. V lost 4 bases to trimming and J lost 6 bases; unmatched junction nucleotides: 16. As the template, RNA transcripts were used to amplify TCR beta CDR3 regions. HTBI-primed RT-PCR formed the first round, and a multiplex PCR formed the second. MiXCR, applied by TCRdb to the multiplex PCR reads, yields one record per CDR3 protein. The sample has roughly 400,000 distinct CDR3 sequences, approximately 18% seen once. This clonotype appeared many times. Its antigen is as yet unknown.

The chain carries TRBV6-5 and TRBJ2-7, with TRBD1 identical over 9 bases. Source material: peripheral blood. The receptor comes from an adult woman with stable Graves' hyperthyroidism. In DNA, the CDR3 is TGTGCCAGCAGTTCGGACAGGGGAGCGGTTCTAACCGGCGAGCAGTACTTC. Its translation is CASSSDRGAVLTGEQYF.